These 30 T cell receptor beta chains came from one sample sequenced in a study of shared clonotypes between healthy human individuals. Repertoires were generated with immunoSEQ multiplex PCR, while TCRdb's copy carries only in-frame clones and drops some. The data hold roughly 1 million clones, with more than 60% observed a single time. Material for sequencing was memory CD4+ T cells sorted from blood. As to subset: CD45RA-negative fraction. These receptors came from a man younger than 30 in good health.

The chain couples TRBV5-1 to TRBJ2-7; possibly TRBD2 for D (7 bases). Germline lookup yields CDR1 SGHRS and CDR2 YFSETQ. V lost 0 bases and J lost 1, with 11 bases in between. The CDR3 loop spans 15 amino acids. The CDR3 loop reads CASSLAGGPSYEQYF. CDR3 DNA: TGCGCCAGCAGCTTGGCCGGGGGGCCTTCCTACGAGCAGTACTTC.

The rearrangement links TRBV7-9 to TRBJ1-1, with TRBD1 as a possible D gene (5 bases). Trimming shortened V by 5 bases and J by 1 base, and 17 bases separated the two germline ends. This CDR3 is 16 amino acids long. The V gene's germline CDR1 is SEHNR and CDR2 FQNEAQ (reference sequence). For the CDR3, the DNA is TGTGCCAGCAGCCCCACCCCGGGACGCAAGAACACTGAAGCTTTCTTT. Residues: CASSPTPGRKNTEAFF.

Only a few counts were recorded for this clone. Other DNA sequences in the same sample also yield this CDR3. CDR3 bases: TGTGCCAGCAGCCTACAGGGACGGAACACCGGGGAGCTGTTTTTT. Its translation is CASSLQGRNTGELFF. This sequence joins TRBV27 and TRBJ2-2; D is possibly TRBD1 (6 bases). Germline CDR1 reads MNHEY; CDR2 reads SMNVEV (reference sequence). V was pared by 6 bases and J by 1 base, with 12 bases between. CDR3 length: 15 amino acids.

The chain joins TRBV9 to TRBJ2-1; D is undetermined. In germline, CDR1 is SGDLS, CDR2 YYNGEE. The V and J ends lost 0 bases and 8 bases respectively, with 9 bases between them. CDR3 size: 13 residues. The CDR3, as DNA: TGTGCCAGCAGCGTAGGGGATTTCGATGAGCAGTTCTTC. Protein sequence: CASSVGDFDEQFF.

The CDR3 sequence is CAWSVKGGSGANVLTF. The CDR3 DNA reads TGTGCCTGGAGTGTCAAGGGGGGCTCTGGGGCCAACGTCCTGACTTTC. The V call is TRBV30, the J call TRBJ2-6; D assignment may be TRBD1 or TRBD2 (6 bases each). The germline V gene encodes CDR1 GTSNPN and CDR2 SVGIG (reference sequence). V lost 0 bases to trimming and J lost 0 bases, with 9 bases between them. The CDR3 covers 16 residues.

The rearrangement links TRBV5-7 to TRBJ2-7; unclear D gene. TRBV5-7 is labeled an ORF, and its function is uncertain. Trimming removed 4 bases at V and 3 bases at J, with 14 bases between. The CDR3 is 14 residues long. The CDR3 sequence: CASSPYLVCYEQYF. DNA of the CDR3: TGTGCCAGCAGCCCTTACCTCGTTTGCTACGAGCAGTACTTC.

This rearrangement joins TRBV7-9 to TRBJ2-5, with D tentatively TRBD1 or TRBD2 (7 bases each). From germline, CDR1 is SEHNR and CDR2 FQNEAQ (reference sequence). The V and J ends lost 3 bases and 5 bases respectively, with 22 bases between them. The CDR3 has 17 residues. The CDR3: CASSLDRLRRREETQYF. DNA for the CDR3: TGTGCCAGCAGCTTGGACAGGCTTAGGCGGCGGGAGGAGACCCAGTACTTC.

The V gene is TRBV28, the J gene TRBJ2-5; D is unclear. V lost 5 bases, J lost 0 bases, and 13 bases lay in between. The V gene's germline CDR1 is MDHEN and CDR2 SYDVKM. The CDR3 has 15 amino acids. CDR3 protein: CASSPPGRHQETQYF. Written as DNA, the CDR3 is TGTGCCAGCAGTCCTCCCGGCAGGCACCAAGAGACCCAGTACTTC. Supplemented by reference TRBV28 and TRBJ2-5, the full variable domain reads DVKVTQSSRYLVKRTGEKVFLECVQDMDHENMFWYRQDPGLGLRLIYFSYDVKMKEKGDIPEGYSVSREKKERFSLILESASTNQTSMYLCASSPPGRHQETQYFGPGTRLLVL.

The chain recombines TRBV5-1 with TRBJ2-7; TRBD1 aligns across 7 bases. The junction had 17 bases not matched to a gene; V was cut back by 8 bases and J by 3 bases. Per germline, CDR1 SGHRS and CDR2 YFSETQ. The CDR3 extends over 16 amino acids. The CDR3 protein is CARYPRTTGVDYEQYF. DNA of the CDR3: TGCGCCAGATACCCCAGAACCACAGGGGTAGACTACGAGCAGTACTTC.

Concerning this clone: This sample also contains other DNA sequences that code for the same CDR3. In DNA form, the CDR3 reads TGCGCCAGCAGCGTACAGGAGACCCAGTACTTC. It specifies CASSVQETQYF. The chain links TRBV5-1 to TRBJ2-5; unclear D gene. Germline V gene lookup returns CDR1 SGHRS and CDR2 YFSETQ. Trimming took 4 bases from V and 5 from J, leaving 6 bases between them. The CDR3 sequence is 11 residues long.

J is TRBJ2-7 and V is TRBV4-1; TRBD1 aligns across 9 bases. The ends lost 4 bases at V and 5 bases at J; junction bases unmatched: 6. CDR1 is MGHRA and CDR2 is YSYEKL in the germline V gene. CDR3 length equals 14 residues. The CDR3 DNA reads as TGCGCCAGCAGCCCCCGGGACAGGGCCCACGAGCAGTACTTC. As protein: CASSPRDRAHEQYF.

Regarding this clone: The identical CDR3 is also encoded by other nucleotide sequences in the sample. CDR3 DNA: TGCAGCGTTGGGGGCGAAGAGACCCAGTACTTC. Residues: CSVGGEETQYF. V and J are TRBV29-1 and TRBJ2-5; maybe TRBD1 (5 bases). The V and J ends lost 4 bases and 3 bases respectively, with 6 bases between them. Germline V gene lookup returns CDR1 SQVTM and CDR2 ANQGSEA. This CDR3 region has 11 residues.

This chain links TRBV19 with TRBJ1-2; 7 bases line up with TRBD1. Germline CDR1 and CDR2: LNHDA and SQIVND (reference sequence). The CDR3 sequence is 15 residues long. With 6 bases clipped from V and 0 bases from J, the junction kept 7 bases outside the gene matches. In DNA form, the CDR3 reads TGTGCCAGTAGGACCGGGACAGCCGCTAACTATGGCTACACCTTC. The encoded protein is CASRTGTAANYGYTF.

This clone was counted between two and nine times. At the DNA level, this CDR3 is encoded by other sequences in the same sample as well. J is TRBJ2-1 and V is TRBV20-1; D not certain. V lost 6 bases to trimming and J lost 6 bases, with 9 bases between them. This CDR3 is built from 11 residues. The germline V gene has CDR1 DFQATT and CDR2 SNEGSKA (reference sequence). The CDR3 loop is CSALFSNEQFF. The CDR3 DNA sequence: TGCAGTGCGCTATTTAGCAATGAGCAGTTCTTC.

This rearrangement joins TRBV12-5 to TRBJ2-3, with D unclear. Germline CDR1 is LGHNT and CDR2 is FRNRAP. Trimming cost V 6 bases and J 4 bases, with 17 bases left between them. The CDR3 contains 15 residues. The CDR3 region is CASGPPGVIADTQYF. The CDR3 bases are TGTGCTAGTGGCCCACCTGGGGTAATCGCAGATACGCAGTATTTT.

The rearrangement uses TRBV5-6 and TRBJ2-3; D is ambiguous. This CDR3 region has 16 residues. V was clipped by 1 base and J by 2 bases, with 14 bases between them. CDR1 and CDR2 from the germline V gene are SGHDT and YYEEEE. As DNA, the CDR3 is TGTGCCAGCAGCTTGATCGGACCGATACTCACAGATACGCAGTATTTT. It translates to CASSLIGPILTDTQYF.

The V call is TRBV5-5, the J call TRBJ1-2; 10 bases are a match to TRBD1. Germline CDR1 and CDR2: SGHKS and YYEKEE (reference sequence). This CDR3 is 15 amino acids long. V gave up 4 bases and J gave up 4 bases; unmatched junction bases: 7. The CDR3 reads CASSPDRGSPYGYTF. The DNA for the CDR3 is TGTGCCAGCAGCCCGGACAGGGGGTCCCCCTATGGCTACACCTTC.

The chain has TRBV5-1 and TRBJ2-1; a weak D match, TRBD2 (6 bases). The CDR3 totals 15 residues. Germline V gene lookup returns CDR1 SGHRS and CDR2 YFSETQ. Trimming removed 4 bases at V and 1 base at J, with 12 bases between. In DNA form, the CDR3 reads TGCGCCAGCAGCCCCGGTAGCGGATCCTACAATGAGCAGTTCTTC. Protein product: CASSPGSGSYNEQFF.

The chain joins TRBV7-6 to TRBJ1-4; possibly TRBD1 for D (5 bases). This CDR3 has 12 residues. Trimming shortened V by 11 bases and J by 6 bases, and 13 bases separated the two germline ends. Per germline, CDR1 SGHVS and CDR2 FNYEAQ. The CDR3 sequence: CALGREDEKLFF. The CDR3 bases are TGTGCCCTGGGGCGAGAGGATGAAAAACTGTTTTTT. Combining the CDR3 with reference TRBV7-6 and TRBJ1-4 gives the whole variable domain GAGVSQSPRYKVTKRGQDVALRCDPISGHVSLYWYRQALGQGPEFLTYFNYEAQQDKSGLPNDRFSAERPEGSISTLTIQRTEQRDSAMYRCALGREDEKLFFGSGTQLSVL.

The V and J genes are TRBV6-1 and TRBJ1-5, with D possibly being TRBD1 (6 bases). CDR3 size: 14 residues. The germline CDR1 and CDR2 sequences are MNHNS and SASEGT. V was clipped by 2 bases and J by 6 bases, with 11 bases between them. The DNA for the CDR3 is TGTGCCAGCAGTGAAAAGGGGGTCGGTCAGCCCCAGCATTTT. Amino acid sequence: CASSEKGVGQPQHF.

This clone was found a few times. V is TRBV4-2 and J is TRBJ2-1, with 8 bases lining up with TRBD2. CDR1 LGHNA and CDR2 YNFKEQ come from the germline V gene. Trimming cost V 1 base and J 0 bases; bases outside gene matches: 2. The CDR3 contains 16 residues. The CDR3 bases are TGTGCCAGCAGCCAAGCCGGGACTAGCTCCTACAATGAGCAGTTCTTC. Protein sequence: CASSQAGTSSYNEQFF.

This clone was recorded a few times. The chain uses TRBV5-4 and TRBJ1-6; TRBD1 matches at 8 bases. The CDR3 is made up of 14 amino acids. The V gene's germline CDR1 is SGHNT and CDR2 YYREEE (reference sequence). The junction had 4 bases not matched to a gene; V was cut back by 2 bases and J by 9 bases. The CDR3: CASSFGQGTSPLHF. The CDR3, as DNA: TGTGCCAGCAGCTTTGGACAGGGAACTTCACCCCTCCACTTT.

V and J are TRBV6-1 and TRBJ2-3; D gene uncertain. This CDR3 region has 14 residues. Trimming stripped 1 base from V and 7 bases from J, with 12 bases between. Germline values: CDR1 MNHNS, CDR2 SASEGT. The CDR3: CASSEVPDGNTQYF. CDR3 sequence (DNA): TGTGCCAGCAGTGAAGTGCCCGACGGCAATACGCAGTATTTT.

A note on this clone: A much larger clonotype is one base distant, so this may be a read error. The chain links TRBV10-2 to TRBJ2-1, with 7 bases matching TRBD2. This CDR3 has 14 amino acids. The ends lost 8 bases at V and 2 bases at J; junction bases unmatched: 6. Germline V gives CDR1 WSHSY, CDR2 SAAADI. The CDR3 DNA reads TGCGCCAGCGGAGGGACTATCCCCTACAATGAGCAGTTCTTC. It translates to CASGGTIPYNEQFF.

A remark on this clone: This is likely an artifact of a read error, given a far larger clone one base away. This CDR3 is CASSPDRGGEQYF. CDR3 bases: TGTGCCAGCAGCCCGGACAGGGGCGGCGAGCAGTACTTC. This chain uses TRBV4-2 with TRBJ2-7, with TRBD1 identical over 9 bases. The CDR3 is 13 residues long. CDR1 is LGHNA and CDR2 is YNFKEQ in the germline V gene. Trimming took 4 bases from V and 6 from J; bases not matched to a gene: 4.

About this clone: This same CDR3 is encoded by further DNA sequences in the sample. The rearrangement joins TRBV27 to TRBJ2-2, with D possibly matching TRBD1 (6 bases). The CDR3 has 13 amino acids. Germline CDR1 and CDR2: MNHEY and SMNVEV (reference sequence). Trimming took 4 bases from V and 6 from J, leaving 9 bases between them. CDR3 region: CASSWGPAGELFF. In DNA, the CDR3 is TGTGCCAGCAGTTGGGGGCCAGCCGGGGAGCTGTTTTTT.

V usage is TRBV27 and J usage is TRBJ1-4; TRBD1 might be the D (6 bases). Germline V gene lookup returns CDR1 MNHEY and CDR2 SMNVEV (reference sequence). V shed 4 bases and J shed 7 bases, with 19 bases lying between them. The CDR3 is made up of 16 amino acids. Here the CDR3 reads CASSSPGWEGGEKLFF. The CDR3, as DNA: TGTGCCAGCAGTTCCCCGGGGTGGGAAGGGGGTGAAAAACTGTTTTTT.

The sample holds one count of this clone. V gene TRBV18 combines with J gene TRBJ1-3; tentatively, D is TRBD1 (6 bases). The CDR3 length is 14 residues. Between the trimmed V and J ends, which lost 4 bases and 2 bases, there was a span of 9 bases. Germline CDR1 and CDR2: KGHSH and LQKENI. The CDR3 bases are TGTGCCAGCTCACGACAGGAGGCTGGAAACACCATATATTTT. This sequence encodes CASSRQEAGNTIYF. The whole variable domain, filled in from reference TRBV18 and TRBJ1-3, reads NAGVMQNPRHLVRRRGQEARLRCSPMKGHSHVYWYRQLPEEGLKFMVYLQKENIIDESGMPKERFSAEFPKEGPSILRIQQVVRGDSAAYFCASSRQEAGNTIYFGEGSWLTVV.

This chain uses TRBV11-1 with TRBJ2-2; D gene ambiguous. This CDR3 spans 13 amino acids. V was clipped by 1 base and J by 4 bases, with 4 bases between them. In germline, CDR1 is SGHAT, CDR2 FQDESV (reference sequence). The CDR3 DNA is TGTGCCAGCAGCTTAGACGGCACCGGGGAGCTGTTTTTT. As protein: CASSLDGTGELFF.

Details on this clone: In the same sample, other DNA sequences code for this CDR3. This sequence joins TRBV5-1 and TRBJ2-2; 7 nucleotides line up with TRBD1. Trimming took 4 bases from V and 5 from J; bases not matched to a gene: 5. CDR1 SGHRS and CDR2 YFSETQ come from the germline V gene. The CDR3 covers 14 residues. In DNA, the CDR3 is TGCGCCAGCAGCCTGGGACAGACTACCGGGGAGCTGTTTTTT. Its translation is CASSLGQTTGELFF.